The TCR beta chain under discussion was sequenced for a study of early T cells in non-severe SARS-CoV-2 infection. In this sample, this clonotype turned up a few times. No antigen is known for it. General study findings and limits: Private and CD4 specificities were missed by VDJdb matching, skewed to anti-spike CD8.

Unique molecular identifiers were affixed to single, distinct cDNA molecules. TCRdb independently ran MiXCR on the 5' RACE reads; one entry per CDR3 protein. The sample contains tens of thousands of distinct CDR3 sequences, around 13% of which appear only once. This CDR3 has 14 amino acids. V was pared by 2 bases and J by 3 bases, with 8 bases between. Germline CDR1 is MGHDK and CDR2 is SYGVNS. The sequence was collected from an adult who was a healthcare worker with PCR-confirmed SARS-CoV-2 infection or an uninfected control (not recorded which). The sequencing input was whole blood. The chain recombines TRBV25-1 with TRBJ1-5; D possibly corresponds to TRBD1 (5 bases). CDR3 residues: CASSEAGPNQPQHF. The CDR3 coding sequence is TGTGCCAGCAGTGAAGCAGGGCCCAATCAGCCCCAGCATTTT. The full variable domain, in which reference TRBV25-1 and TRBJ1-5 provide the parts outside the CDR3, is EADIYQTPRYLVIGTGKKITLECSQTMGHDKMYWYQQDPGMELHLIHYSYGVNSTEKGDLSSESTVSRIRTEHFPLTLESARPSHTSQYLCASSEAGPNQPQHFGDGTRLSIL.